The 30 T cell receptor beta chains below come from one sample, sequenced in a study of Tregs in tolerant kidney transplant recipients. Sequenced by immunoSEQ multiplex PCR; TCRdb stores in-frame clones only, minus some. The sample shows about 110,000 clones, around 90% of them seen only once. The material sequenced was CD4+ T cells from blood, taken before the transplant. These receptors were obtained from a human donor who received a combined kidney and bone marrow transplant.

The CDR3 coding sequence is TGTGCCACCAGCAGGGCGGGAGGGTCCTACAATGAGCAGTTCTTC. It is translated as CATSRAGGSYNEQFF. V usage is TRBV15 and J usage is TRBJ2-1, with TRBD2 matching 9 bases. This CDR3 is 15 amino acids long. CDR1 is LNHNV and CDR2 is YYDKDF in the germline V gene (reference sequence). V shed 3 bases and J 1 base; nucleotides not matched to a gene: 1.

The genes are TRBV4-1 and TRBJ2-5, with 12 bases that match TRBD1. With 3 bases clipped from V and 4 bases from J, the junction kept 12 bases outside the gene matches. Germline CDR1 is MGHRA and CDR2 is YSYEKL. CDR3 length equals 18 residues. In DNA form, the CDR3 reads TGCGCCAGCAGCCACTCCGGGACAGGGGGCCCAAGTCGAGAGACCCAGTACTTC. It specifies CASSHSGTGGPSRETQYF.

This clone was detected a few times. The chain joins TRBV7-8 to TRBJ1-2; D unclear. The CDR3 is 15 residues long. Trimming left V 3 bases short and J 6 bases short, with 17 bases between. Germline CDR1 and CDR2: SGHVS and FQNEAQ. The CDR3 DNA reads as TGTGCCAGCAGCTTTCCCTTTGAGGGAAACCATGGCTACACCTTC. Encoded protein: CASSFPFEGNHGYTF.

The J gene is TRBJ1-2, the V gene TRBV7-2, with 7 nucleotides matching TRBD1. Germline-derived CDR1 and CDR2 are SGHTA and FQGNSA. CDR3 length: 17 residues. Losses at the gene ends were 8 bases for V and 4 bases for J; bases not matched to a gene: 19. The CDR3 reads CASRLSWAGGVFYGYTF. For the CDR3, the DNA is TGTGCCAGCCGCCTCTCCTGGGCAGGGGGTGTTTTCTATGGCTACACCTTC.

The rearrangement joins TRBV4-2 to TRBJ2-3; 12 bases agree with TRBD2. Germline V gene data show CDR1 as LGHNA and CDR2 as YNFKEQ. The CDR3 totals 16 residues. V lost 1 base and J lost 6; bases outside the gene matches: 5. CDR3: CASSQGLAGAGDTQYF. The CDR3 bases are TGTGCCAGCAGCCAAGGACTAGCGGGGGCAGGGGATACGCAGTATTTT.

The rearrangement uses TRBV28 and TRBJ1-3; TRBD1 agrees at 10 bases. The junction had 12 bases not matched to a gene; V was cut back by 6 bases and J by 4 bases. The CDR3 extends over 17 amino acids. Germline V gene sequence: CDR1 MDHEN, CDR2 SYDVKM. CDR3 in DNA: TGTGCCAGCAGCCTCCGCGGGACAGGGGTATCCGGAAACACCATATATTTT. Translation gives CASSLRGTGVSGNTIYF.

The rearrangement links TRBV5-1 to TRBJ1-1; D ambiguous. The V and J ends lost 0 bases and 1 base respectively, with 7 bases between them. This CDR3 is 14 amino acids long. Germline values: CDR1 SGHRS, CDR2 YFSETQ. The CDR3 is CASSLAAQNTEAFF. The CDR3 coding sequence is TGCGCCAGCAGCTTGGCCGCACAGAACACTGAAGCTTTCTTT.

The V call is TRBV5-1, the J call TRBJ2-7; D is undetermined. CDR3 length: 12 amino acids. Germline V gene data show CDR1 as SGHRS and CDR2 as YFSETQ. Deletions cut 0 bases from V and 4 bases from J, with 5 bases between. The CDR3 here is CASSLVGYEQYF. DNA of the CDR3: TGCGCCAGCAGCTTGGTCGGGTACGAGCAGTACTTC. The full variable domain, its missing parts supplied by reference TRBV5-1 and TRBJ2-7, is KAGVTQTPRYLIKTRGQQVTLSCSPISGHRSVSWYQQTPGQGLQFLFEYFSETQRNKGNFPGRFSGRQFSNSRSEMNVSTLELGDSALYLCASSLVGYEQYFGPGTRLTVT.

J is TRBJ1-1 and V is TRBV6-5; 8 positions match TRBD1. The germline V gene encodes CDR1 MNHEY and CDR2 SVGAGI. V was pared by 1 base and J by 4 bases, with 5 bases of the junction left unmatched. This CDR3 region has 15 residues. CDR3 in amino acids: CASSYFDRGGTEAFF. CDR3 coding DNA: TGTGCCAGCAGTTACTTTGACAGGGGCGGCACTGAAGCTTTCTTT.

The rearrangement links TRBV5-4 to TRBJ1-1; 9 bases are shared with TRBD1. Trimming removed 0 bases from V and 1 base from J; junction bases left unmatched: 10. This CDR3 contains 18 residues. CDR1 is SGHNT and CDR2 is YYREEE in the germline V gene (reference sequence). The CDR3 protein is CASSLESDRGSWNTEAFF. CDR3 nucleotides: TGTGCCAGCAGCTTGGAATCTGACAGGGGGAGCTGGAACACTGAAGCTTTCTTT.

The CDR3 DNA reads as TGTGCCTGGAGTCGGGTTGGACAGGGGGTCTTCTACGAGCAGTACTTC. Protein: CAWSRVGQGVFYEQYF. The chain couples TRBV30 to TRBJ2-7, with 10 nucleotides matching TRBD1. Losses at the gene ends were 2 bases for V and 3 bases for J; bases not matched to a gene: 10. CDR3 length: 16 amino acids. Germline V gene lookup returns CDR1 GTSNPN and CDR2 SVGIG (reference sequence). The complete variable domain, with remaining parts taken from reference TRBV30 and TRBJ2-7, reads SQTIHQWPATLVQPVGSPLSLECTVEGTSNPNLYWYRQAAGRGLQLLFYSVGIGQISSEVPQNLSASRPQDRQFILSSKKLLLSDSGFYLCAWSRVGQGVFYEQYFGPGTRLTVT.

The V call is TRBV29-1, the J call TRBJ2-2; no definite D call. V gave up 3 bases and J gave up 0 bases, with 14 bases separating them. This CDR3 region has 16 residues. Germline-derived CDR1 and CDR2 are SQVTM and ANQGSEA. The CDR3 bases are TGCAGCGTTGATCCTTCAGGTGAAACGAACACCGGGGAGCTGTTTTTT. Its protein is CSVDPSGETNTGELFF.

This chain links TRBV6-1 with TRBJ1-5; 10 bases agree with TRBD1. With 1 base clipped from V and 8 bases from J, the junction kept 5 bases outside the gene matches. The CDR3 extends over 15 amino acids. Per the germline V gene, CDR1 is MNHNS and CDR2 is SASEGT. CDR3 DNA sequence: TGTGCCAGCAGTGAAGGAAGGACAGGGGGAGAGCCCCAGCATTTT. This encodes CASSEGRTGGEPQHF.

This chain connects TRBV4-2 to TRBJ2-1; 9 nucleotides agree with TRBD2. The V gene end was trimmed by 0 bases and the J gene end by 4 bases; junction bases not matched to a gene: 4. The germline V gene encodes CDR1 LGHNA and CDR2 YNFKEQ. The CDR3 is 16 residues long. This CDR3 reads CASSQEAGGQYNEQFF. Here the CDR3 DNA reads TGTGCCAGCAGCCAAGAGGCGGGGGGGCAGTACAATGAGCAGTTCTTC.

This clone was counted only a few times. The chain links TRBV5-4 to TRBJ2-7, with a possible D match to TRBD1 (6 bases). Trimming shortened V by 4 bases and J by 2 bases, and 16 bases separated the two germline ends. The germline V gene encodes CDR1 SGHNT and CDR2 YYREEE (reference sequence). This CDR3 is 15 amino acids long. CDR3 in DNA: TGTGCCAGCAGCACCGGGACAACCTCCCCCTACGAGCAGTACTTC. Encoded protein: CASSTGTTSPYEQYF.

A single count supports this clone. V usage is TRBV5-5 and J usage is TRBJ2-2; 7 bases line up with TRBD2. Unmatched junction bases numbered 10, after V lost 6 bases and J lost 5 bases. In germline, CDR1 is SGHKS, CDR2 YYEKEE (reference sequence). This CDR3 has 15 amino acids. CDR3 residues: CASTTRDYITGELFF. CDR3 nucleotides: TGTGCCAGCACCACCCGGGACTATATTACCGGGGAGCTGTTTTTT. The full variable domain, in which reference TRBV5-5 and TRBJ2-2 provide the parts outside the CDR3, is DAGVTQSPTHLIKTRGQQVTLRCSPISGHKSVSWYQQVLGQGPQFIFQYYEKEERGRGNFPDRFSARQFPNYSSELNVNALLLGDSALYLCASTTRDYITGELFFGEGSRLTVL.

The chain employs TRBV9 and TRBJ1-3; D might be TRBD1 (5 bases). Between the trimmed V and J ends, which lost 0 bases and 0 bases, there was a span of 10 bases. This CDR3 is 16 amino acids long. Per the germline V gene, CDR1 is SGDLS and CDR2 is YYNGEE. The CDR3 protein is CASSVAQANSGNTIYF. The CDR3 DNA is TGTGCCAGCAGCGTAGCACAGGCCAACTCTGGAAACACCATATATTTT.

Comment on this clone: A junction end diverges from the germline sequence, so it may reflect a read error. The chain's CDR3 is CASSGEDGTLFVF. In DNA form, the CDR3 reads TGTGCCAGTAGTGGGGAGGACGGCACCCTTTTCGTCTTT. The J gene is TRBJ1-1, the V gene TRBV19; D unclear. The CDR3 covers 13 residues. Germline V gene lookup returns CDR1 LNHDA and CDR2 SQIVND (reference sequence).

The CDR3 reads CASSEEGGGPGGEQYF. CDR3 DNA: TGTGCCAGCAGTGAAGAGGGGGGGGGCCCCGGGGGGGAGCAGTACTTC. V usage is TRBV6-1 and J usage is TRBJ2-7; tentative D call: TRBD2 (7 bases). Germline lookup yields CDR1 MNHNS and CDR2 SASEGT. The CDR3 spans 16 residues. The ends were cut back, 1 base at V and 7 bases at J, with 20 bases in the middle.

CDR3 protein: CASSQQGWTEAFF. CDR3 coding DNA: TGTGCCAGCAGTCAACAGGGATGGACTGAAGCTTTCTTT. The chain uses TRBV6-1 and TRBJ1-1; possibly TRBD1 for D (6 bases). Trimming took off 5 bases at V and 5 bases at J, with 12 bases between the two ends. The CDR3 covers 13 residues. The V gene's germline CDR1 is MNHNS and CDR2 SASEGT.

The chain recombines TRBV18 with TRBJ1-2, with D maybe TRBD1 (5 bases). The V and J ends lost 6 bases and 1 base respectively, with 9 bases between them. The germline CDR1 and CDR2 sequences are KGHSH and LQKENI. CDR3 size: 13 residues. The CDR3 protein is CASSFDSNYGYTF. CDR3 sequence (DNA): TGTGCCAGCTCCTTCGACAGTAACTATGGCTACACCTTC.

The V and J genes are TRBV19 and TRBJ1-2, with D possibly being TRBD1 (6 bases). The germline V gene encodes CDR1 LNHDA and CDR2 SQIVND (reference sequence). V lost 5 bases and J lost 2, with 12 bases in between. This CDR3 comprises 14 residues. The CDR3 here is CASSPRGQNYGYTF. DNA for the CDR3: TGTGCCAGTAGTCCTAGAGGACAGAACTATGGCTACACCTTC. Filled out from reference TRBV19 and TRBJ1-2, the complete variable domain reads DGGITQSPKYLFRKEGQNVTLSCEQNLNHDAMYWYRQDPGQGLRLIYYSQIVNDFQKGDIAEGYSVSREKKESFPLTVTSAQKNPTAFYLCASSPRGQNYGYTFGSGTRLTVV.

The rearrangement uses TRBV18 and TRBJ2-3; 8 bases agree with TRBD1. Germline values: CDR1 KGHSH, CDR2 LQKENI. Losses at the gene ends were 6 bases for V and 3 bases for J; bases not matched to a gene: 8. The CDR3 loop spans 15 amino acids. This chain's CDR3 is CASSPGQAKTDTQYF. The CDR3 nucleotides are TGTGCCAGCTCTCCGGGACAGGCAAAAACAGATACGCAGTATTTT.

This clone was detected once. The V gene is TRBV6-1, the J gene TRBJ1-1; no clear D. V was pared by 8 bases and J by 0 bases, with 10 bases between. The germline V gene has CDR1 MNHNS and CDR2 SASEGT. There are 13 residues in the CDR3. Written as DNA, the CDR3 is TGTGCCAGCCTCATGACTTTGAACACTGAAGCTTTCTTT. This translates into CASLMTLNTEAFF.

V and J are TRBV15 and TRBJ1-3; D uncertain. This CDR3 comprises 13 residues. In germline, CDR1 is LNHNV, CDR2 YYDKDF (reference sequence). V was pared by 3 bases and J by 0 bases, with 3 bases between. Here the CDR3 DNA reads TGTGCCACCAGCAGTAACTCTGGAAACACCATATATTTT. Its protein product is CATSSNSGNTIYF.

This sequence joins TRBV7-2 and TRBJ1-2; D is unclear. Trimming pared 0 bases from V and 10 bases from J, leaving 15 bases between. The CDR3 is 14 residues long. In germline, CDR1 is SGHTA, CDR2 FQGNSA. The CDR3 here is CASSLAALLFDYTF. In DNA, the CDR3 is TGTGCCAGCAGCTTAGCGGCTCTCTTGTTTGACTACACCTTC.

The V call is TRBV5-4, the J call TRBJ1-2, with 10 bases that match TRBD1. Trimming removed 5 bases from V and 13 bases from J; junction bases left unmatched: 14. There are 14 residues in the CDR3. Germline V gene lookup returns CDR1 SGHNT and CDR2 YYREEE (reference sequence). The DNA of the CDR3 is TGTGCCAGCAGGAATACCGGGACAGGGGTTGGGTCCACCTTC. This encodes CASRNTGTGVGSTF.

The chain has TRBV11-3 and TRBJ2-3, with D perhaps matching TRBD2 (6 bases). CDR1 SGHNT and CDR2 YENEEA come from the germline V gene. V lost 6 bases, J lost 0 bases, and 13 bases lay in between. CDR3 length: 15 residues. The CDR3 DNA reads TGTGCCAGCAGTTCAGCGGGCCTTAGCACAGATACGCAGTATTTT. Encoded protein: CASSSAGLSTDTQYF.

This clone was counted ten times or more. The rearrangement uses TRBV29-1 and TRBJ1-2; no definite D call. V was trimmed by 7 bases and J by 9 bases, leaving 21 bases between them. The CDR3 is 13 residues long. Per germline, CDR1 SQVTM and CDR2 ANQGSEA. The CDR3 DNA sequence: TGCAGCGCGTCCAGAGACACCGGTGGTCGCTACACCTTC. Encoded protein: CSASRDTGGRYTF. The variable domain in full, with the rest retrieved from reference TRBV29-1 and TRBJ1-2, is SAVISQKPSRDICQRGTSLTIQCQVDSQVTMMFWYRQQPGQSLTLIATANQGSEATYESGFVIDKFPISRPNLTFSTLTVSNMSPEDSSIYLCSASRDTGGRYTFGSGTRLTVV.

V gene TRBV6-1 combines with J gene TRBJ1-1, with a possible D match to TRBD1 (5 bases). Germline CDR1 reads MNHNS; CDR2 reads SASEGT. V was trimmed by 1 base and J by 6 bases, leaving 12 bases between them. This CDR3 is built from 14 residues. The CDR3 DNA reads as TGTGCCAGCAGTGAAGAGAGCAGGGTAGCTGAAGCTTTCTTT. As protein: CASSEESRVAEAFF.